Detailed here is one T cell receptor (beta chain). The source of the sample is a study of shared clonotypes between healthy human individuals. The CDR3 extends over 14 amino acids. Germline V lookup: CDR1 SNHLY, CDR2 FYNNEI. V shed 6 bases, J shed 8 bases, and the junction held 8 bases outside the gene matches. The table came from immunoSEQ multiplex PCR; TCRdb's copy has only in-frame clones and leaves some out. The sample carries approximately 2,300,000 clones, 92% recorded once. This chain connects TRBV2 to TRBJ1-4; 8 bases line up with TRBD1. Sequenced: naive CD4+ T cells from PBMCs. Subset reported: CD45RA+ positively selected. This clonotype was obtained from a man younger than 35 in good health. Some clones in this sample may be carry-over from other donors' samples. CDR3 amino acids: CASRDRQGWEKLFF. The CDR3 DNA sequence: TGTGCCAGCAGGGACAGACAGGGGTGGGAAAAACTGTTTTTT.